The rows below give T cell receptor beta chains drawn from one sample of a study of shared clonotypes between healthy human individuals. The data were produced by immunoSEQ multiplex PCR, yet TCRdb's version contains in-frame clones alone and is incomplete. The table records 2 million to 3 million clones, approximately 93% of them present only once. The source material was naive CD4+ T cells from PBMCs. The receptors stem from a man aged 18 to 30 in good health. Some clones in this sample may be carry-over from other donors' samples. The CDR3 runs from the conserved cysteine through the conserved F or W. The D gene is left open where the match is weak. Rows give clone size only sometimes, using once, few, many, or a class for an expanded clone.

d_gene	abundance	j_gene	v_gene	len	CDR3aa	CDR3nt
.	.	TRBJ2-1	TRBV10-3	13	CAISVTRDNEQFF	TGTGCCATCAGTGTGACCAGGGACAATGAGCAGTTCTTC
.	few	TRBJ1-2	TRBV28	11	CASSFIYGYTF	TGTGCCAGCAGTTTCATTTATGGCTACACCTTC
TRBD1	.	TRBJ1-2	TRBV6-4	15	CASSDSGQGNSGYTF	TGTGCCAGCAGTGACTCTGGACAGGGAAATAGCGGCTACACCTTC
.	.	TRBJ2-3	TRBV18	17	CASSPTYREGAQNTQYF	TGTGCCAGCTCACCAACTTATAGGGAGGGGGCGCAAAATACGCAGTATTTT
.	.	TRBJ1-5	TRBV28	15	CASTEVVTAHRPQHF	TGTGCCAGCACCGAAGTCGTGACTGCCCATCGGCCCCAGCATTTT
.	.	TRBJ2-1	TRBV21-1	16	CASSKVPGLGYNEQFF	TGTGCCAGCAGCAAAGTGCCGGGACTAGGCTACAATGAGCAGTTCTTC
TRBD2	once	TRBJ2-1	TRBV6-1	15	CASSSLAGGGNEQFF	TGTGCCAGCAGTTCACTAGCGGGAGGGGGCAATGAGCAGTTCTTC
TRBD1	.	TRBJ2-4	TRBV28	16	CASSSLSRQGKNIQYF	TGTGCCAGCAGTTCGCTATCACGACAGGGGAAAAACATTCAGTACTTC
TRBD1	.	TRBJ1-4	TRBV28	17	CASSSRQGRSTNEKLFF	TGTGCCAGCAGTTCCCGACAGGGGAGGTCCACTAATGAAAAACTGTTTTTT
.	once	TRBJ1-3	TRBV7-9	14	CAGLRLRSGNTIYF	TGTGCCGGCCTGAGGCTGCGCTCTGGAAACACCATATATTTT
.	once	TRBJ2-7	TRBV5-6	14	CASSYTQRAYEQYF	TGTGCCAGCAGCTATACACAGCGGGCCTACGAGCAGTACTTC
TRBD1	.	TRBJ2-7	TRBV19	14	CASSIGGTGYEQYF	TGTGCCAGTAGTATTGGAGGGACAGGGTACGAGCAGTACTTC
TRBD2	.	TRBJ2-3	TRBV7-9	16	CASSPRAGGLVDTQYF	TGTGCCAGCAGCCCCAGAGCGGGAGGATTGGTGGATACGCAGTATTTT
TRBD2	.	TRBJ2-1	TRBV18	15	CASSPPSGSNDEQFF	TGTGCCAGCTCACCCCCTAGCGGGAGTAATGATGAGCAGTTCTTC
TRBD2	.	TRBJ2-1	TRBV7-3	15	CASSLGTSGRREQFF	TGTGCCAGCAGCTTAGGAACTAGCGGGAGACGTGAGCAGTTCTTC
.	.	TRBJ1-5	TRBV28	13	CASRRDSNQPQHF	TGTGCCAGCCGTAGGGATAGCAATCAGCCCCAGCATTTT
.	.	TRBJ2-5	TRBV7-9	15	CASSLARPVGETQYF	TGTGCCAGCAGCTTAGCGCGCCCTGTTGGAGAGACCCAGTACTTC
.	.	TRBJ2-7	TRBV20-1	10	CSATSYEQYF	TGCAGTGCTACTTCCTACGAGCAGTACTTC
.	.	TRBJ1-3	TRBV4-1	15	CASRNDPSSGNTIYF	TGCGCCAGCAGAAACGATCCATCCTCTGGAAACACCATATATTTT
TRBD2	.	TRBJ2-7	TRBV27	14	CASRRAGVLYEQYF	TGTGCCAGCAGACGAGCGGGAGTACTATACGAGCAGTACTTC
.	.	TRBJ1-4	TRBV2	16	CASKFLQGPTNEKLFF	TGTGCCAGCAAATTCCTACAGGGACCAACTAATGAAAAACTGTTTTTT
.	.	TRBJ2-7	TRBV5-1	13	CASSLDRAGEQYF	TGCGCCAGCAGCTTGGACAGGGCTGGTGAGCAGTACTTC
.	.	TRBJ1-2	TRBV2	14	CASSEAHRASGYTF	TGTGCCAGCAGTGAGGCCCACAGGGCATCTGGCTACACCTTC
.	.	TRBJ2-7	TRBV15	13	CATSIAGPYEQYF	TGTGCCACCAGCATTGCGGGACCCTACGAGCAGTACTTC
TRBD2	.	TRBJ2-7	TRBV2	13	CASKIAGVGEQYF	TGTGCCAGCAAGATAGCGGGAGTCGGAGAGCAGTACTTC
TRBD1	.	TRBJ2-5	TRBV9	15	CASSVLAGGAQTQYF	TGTGCCAGCAGCGTCTTGGCAGGGGGCGCACAGACCCAGTACTTC
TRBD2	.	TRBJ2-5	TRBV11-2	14	CASSGRASEETQYF	TGTGCCAGCAGCGGGAGGGCCTCGGAAGAGACCCAGTACTTC
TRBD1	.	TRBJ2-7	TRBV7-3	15	CASSALDRGSYEQYF	TGTGCCAGCAGCGCTCTGGACAGGGGCTCCTACGAGCAGTACTTC
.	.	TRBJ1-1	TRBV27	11	CASRTSGEAFF	TGTGCCAGCAGGACCTCGGGAGAAGCTTTCTTT
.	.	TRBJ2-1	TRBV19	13	CASSIGPYNEQFF	TGTGCCAGTAGTATAGGACCTTACAATGAGCAGTTCTTC
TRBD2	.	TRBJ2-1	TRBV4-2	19	CASSLRTSGRFSSYNEQFF	TGTGCCAGCAGCCTCCGGACTAGCGGGAGATTTAGCTCCTACAATGAGCAGTTCTTC
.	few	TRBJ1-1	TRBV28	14	CASSSPPPNTEAFF	TGTGCCAGCAGTTCGCCTCCCCCGAACACTGAAGCTTTCTTT
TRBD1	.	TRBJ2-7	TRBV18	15	CASSRDRGRDYEQYF	TGTGCCAGCTCACGAGACAGGGGTCGTGACTACGAGCAGTACTTC
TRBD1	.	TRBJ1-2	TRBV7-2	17	CASSPAGRGHHDYGYTF	TGTGCCAGCAGCCCGGCGGGCAGGGGGCATCACGACTATGGCTACACCTTC